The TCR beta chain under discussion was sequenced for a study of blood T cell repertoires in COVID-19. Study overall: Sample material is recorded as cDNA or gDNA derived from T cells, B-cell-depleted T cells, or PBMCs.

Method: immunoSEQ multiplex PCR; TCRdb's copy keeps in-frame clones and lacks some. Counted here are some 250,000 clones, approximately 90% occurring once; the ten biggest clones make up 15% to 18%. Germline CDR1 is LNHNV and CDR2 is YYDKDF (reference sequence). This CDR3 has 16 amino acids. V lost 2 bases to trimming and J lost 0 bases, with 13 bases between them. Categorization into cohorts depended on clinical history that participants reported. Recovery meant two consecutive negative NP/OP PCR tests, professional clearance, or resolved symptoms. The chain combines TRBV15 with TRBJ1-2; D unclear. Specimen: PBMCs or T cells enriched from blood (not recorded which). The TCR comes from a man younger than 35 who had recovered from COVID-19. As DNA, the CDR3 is TGTGCCACCAGCAGACATTCGGGCGGGACTAACTATGGCTACACCTTC. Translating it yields CATSRHSGGTNYGYTF. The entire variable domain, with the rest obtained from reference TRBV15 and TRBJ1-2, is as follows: DAMVIQNPRYQVTQFGKPVTLSCSQTLNHNVMYWYQQKSSQAPKLLFHYYDKDFNNEADTPDNFQSRRPNTSFCFLDIRSPGLGDTAMYLCATSRHSGGTNYGYTFGSGTRLTVV.